The 23 T cell receptor beta chains reported below all come from one sample, sequenced in a study of control samples from healthy donors and cancer patients. The assay was immunoSEQ multiplex PCR, and TCRdb's table has in-frame clones only and misses some. The sample contains 150,000 to 200,000 clones, approximately 94% of which appear only once. The sequenced sample was blood. Receptors were obtained from a woman between 35 and 50 years old in good health.

The chain employs TRBV5-1 and TRBJ2-3; 9 nucleotides agree with TRBD2. V dropped 5 bases and J dropped 4; count of bases not matched to a gene: 2. Germline loops: CDR1 SGHRS, CDR2 YFSETQ. This CDR3 is built from 13 residues. The CDR3 DNA reads TGCGCCAGCAGTAGCGGGAGTTCAGATACGCAGTATTTT. This sequence encodes CASSSGSSDTQYF. Drawing the rest from reference TRBV5-1 and TRBJ2-3, the complete variable domain is KAGVTQTPRYLIKTRGQQVTLSCSPISGHRSVSWYQQTPGQGLQFLFEYFSETQRNKGNFPGRFSGRQFSNSRSEMNVSTLELGDSALYLCASSSGSSDTQYFGPGTRLTVL.

This rearrangement joins TRBV28 to TRBJ2-3; 12 bases match TRBD2. This CDR3 contains 19 residues. CDR1 is MDHEN, CDR2 SYDVKM, per germline. The V gene end was trimmed by 3 bases and the J gene end by 2 bases; junction bases not matched to a gene: 12. The CDR3 is CASSFPPRLAGVNTDTQYF. The DNA for the CDR3 is TGTGCCAGCAGTTTTCCCCCACGACTAGCGGGGGTGAACACAGATACGCAGTATTTT.

The chain combines TRBV29-1 with TRBJ2-7; D is perhaps TRBD1 (6 bases). The CDR3 sequence is 14 residues long. Germline assignment: CDR1 SQVTM and CDR2 ANQGSEA. Between the trimmed V and J ends, which lost 0 bases and 3 bases, there was a span of 12 bases. DNA for the CDR3: TGCAGCGTTGAAGATGGGGCAGGGGACTACGAGCAGTACTTC. Its protein product is CSVEDGAGDYEQYF.

The chain is built from TRBV3-1 (or the pseudogene TRBV3-2) and TRBJ1-3, with D unclear. V shed 1 base and J shed 1 base, with 8 bases lying between them. The length of the CDR3 is 15 residues. Per the germline V gene, CDR1 is LGHDT and CDR2 is YNNKEL (reference sequence). The chain's CDR3 is CASSQGLESGNTIYF. In DNA form, the CDR3 reads TGTGCCAGCAGCCAAGGGTTGGAATCTGGAAACACCATATATTTT.

This chain joins TRBV12-3 or TRBV12-4 and TRBJ2-5; D is uncertain. This CDR3 has 13 residues. Trimming removed 3 bases at V and 4 bases at J, with 9 bases between. The CDR3 protein is CASSFGGPETQYF. The CDR3 DNA reads as TGTGCCAGCAGTTTCGGTGGGCCAGAGACCCAGTACTTC.

This clone occurred once. The genes are TRBV11-2 and TRBJ2-2; possibly TRBD1 for D (5 bases). This CDR3 is 15 amino acids long. In germline, CDR1 is SGHAT, CDR2 FQNNGV. V dropped 5 bases and J dropped 4 bases, with 14 bases sitting between them. CDR3 DNA sequence: TGTGCCAGCAGCCTTAGCAGGGCCCTCACCGGGGAGCTGTTTTTT. Residues: CASSLSRALTGELFF. Full variable domain (rest looked up from reference TRBV11-2 and TRBJ2-2): EAGVAQSPRYKIIEKRQSVAFWCNPISGHATLYWYQQILGQGPKLLIQFQNNGVVDDSQLPKDRFSAERLKGVDSTLKIQPAKLEDSAVYLCASSLSRALTGELFFGEGSRLTVL.

The chain carries TRBV19 and TRBJ2-2; D is undetermined. V lost 4 bases, J lost 1 base, and 7 bases lay in between. This CDR3 has 14 residues. CDR1 LNHDA and CDR2 SQIVND come from the germline V gene (reference sequence). CDR3 nucleotide sequence: TGTGCCAGTAGTAAGATACAGAACACCGGGGAGCTGTTTTTT. Amino acid sequence: CASSKIQNTGELFF.

The rearrangement joins TRBV6-2 or TRBV6-3 to TRBJ1-2, with D tentatively TRBD1 (6 bases). The CDR3 is 16 amino acids. Germline CDR1 reads MNHEY; CDR2 reads SVGEGT. The germline V and J ends were trimmed by 4 bases and 8 bases, with 23 bases remaining between them. The CDR3 DNA reads as TGTGCCAGCAGTTCCGCCGGGACACAGAATGAGGAAGGCTACACCTTC. Its protein product is CASSSAGTQNEEGYTF.

The rearrangement uses TRBV7-2 and TRBJ2-1; D could derive from TRBD1 or TRBD2 (5 bases each). Germline V gene sequence: CDR1 SGHTA, CDR2 FQGNSA. The CDR3 extends over 17 amino acids. Between the trimmed V and J ends, which lost 4 bases and 1 base, there was a span of 17 bases. The chain's CDR3 is CASSSIGGTVSYNEQFF. As DNA, the CDR3 is TGTGCCAGCAGCTCCATTGGTGGGACGGTATCCTACAATGAGCAGTTCTTC.

This chain uses TRBV19 with TRBJ1-4, with unresolved D. Germline loops: CDR1 LNHDA, CDR2 SQIVND (reference sequence). This CDR3 is 15 amino acids long. The V gene lost 5 bases and the J gene lost 7 bases, with 17 bases spanning the gap. The CDR3 protein is CASSARNLRGEKLFF. The CDR3 DNA sequence: TGTGCCAGTAGTGCACGGAACCTAAGAGGTGAAAAACTGTTTTTT.

This rearrangement joins TRBV7-2 to TRBJ1-2, with D hard to call. The ends were cut back, 5 bases at V and 8 bases at J, with 18 bases in the middle. Germline V CDR1 and CDR2: SGHTA, FQGNSA. This CDR3 region has 14 residues. The CDR3 loop is CASSLPGMAEGYTF. The CDR3 DNA sequence: TGTGCCAGCAGCCTCCCGGGGATGGCGGAGGGCTACACCTTC.

As regards this clone: The same CDR3 is also encoded by other DNA sequences in this sample. This sequence joins TRBV7-2 and TRBJ1-6; TRBD1 is a possible D gene (5 bases). Per germline, CDR1 SGHTA and CDR2 FQGNSA. The V end was cut by 0 bases, the J end by 5 bases, with 5 bases between. The CDR3 consists of 14 residues. CDR3 sequence reads: CASSLARDNSPLHF. The CDR3 region has the DNA TGTGCCAGCAGCTTAGCCAGGGATAATTCACCCCTCCACTTT.

J is TRBJ1-1 and V is TRBV6-6; D is possibly TRBD1 (6 bases). CDR1 and CDR2 from the germline V gene are MNHNY and SVGAGI (reference sequence). Trimming removed 10 bases from V and 8 bases from J, with 20 bases in between. CDR3 length: 13 residues. CDR3: CATSRGHNPEAFF. The CDR3 coding sequence is TGTGCCACCAGCCGGGGACACAACCCCGAAGCTTTCTTT.

This rearrangement joins TRBV19 to TRBJ2-7; 9 bases align to TRBD2. The CDR3 is made up of 14 amino acids. The trim removed 3 bases at V and 2 bases at J, leaving 2 bases unmatched. Germline V gene sequence: CDR1 LNHDA, CDR2 SQIVND (reference sequence). Here the CDR3 reads CASSIRGGAYEQYF. CDR3 nucleotide sequence: TGTGCCAGTAGTATCCGCGGGGGGGCCTACGAGCAGTACTTC.

The CDR3 spells CASSHWSDTQYF. CDR3 sequence (DNA): TGTGCCAGCAGCCACTGGTCAGATACGCAGTATTTT. The chain uses TRBV6-2 or TRBV6-3 and TRBJ2-3; D remains ambiguous. Trimming stripped 6 bases from V and 4 bases from J, with 8 bases between. The germline V gene has CDR1 MNHEY and CDR2 SVGEGT. This CDR3 region has 12 residues.

This clone was recorded only once. J is TRBJ2-7 and V is TRBV2, with 11 bases fitting TRBD1. The CDR3 covers 15 residues. V lost 6 bases and J lost 3; bases outside the gene matches: 7. Germline loops: CDR1 SNHLY, CDR2 FYNNEI. The CDR3 region has the DNA TGTGCCAGCAGCGGGACAGGGGGAGGCAGCTACGAGCAGTACTTC. This sequence encodes CASSGTGGGSYEQYF.

The V call is TRBV30, the J call TRBJ1-3, with a possible D match to TRBD1 (5 bases). Trimming stripped 2 bases from V and 0 bases from J, with 14 bases between. The CDR3 contains 16 residues. Looked up from germline, CDR1 is GTSNPN and CDR2 is SVGIG (reference sequence). The CDR3 loop is CAWSSGTFSSGNTIYF. The CDR3 DNA follows: TGTGCCTGGAGTTCCGGGACGTTTAGCTCTGGAAACACCATATATTTT.

The chain is built from TRBV5-1 and TRBJ1-2, with a weak D call TRBD1 (6 bases). The CDR3 loop spans 14 amino acids. Trimming removed 1 base at V and 8 bases at J, with 15 bases between. Per germline, CDR1 SGHRS and CDR2 YFSETQ. CDR3 in DNA: TGCGCCAGCAGCTTGAAGGCCGGGGACACGGGCTACACCTTC. Amino acid sequence: CASSLKAGDTGYTF.

The V and J genes are TRBV10-3 and TRBJ2-1; D may be TRBD1 (6 bases). This CDR3 is built from 13 residues. Trimming stripped 2 bases from V and 14 bases from J, with 16 bases between. CDR1 is ENHRY, CDR2 SYGVKD, per germline. CDR3 in amino acids: CAISETPGAQEFF. The CDR3, as DNA: TGTGCCATCAGTGAGACCCCAGGGGCCCAGGAGTTCTTC.

V is TRBV7-3 and J is TRBJ2-3; 7 nucleotides agree with TRBD2. Germline V gives CDR1 SGHTA, CDR2 FQGTGA. V shed 8 bases, J shed 6 bases, and the junction held 14 bases outside the gene matches. The CDR3 is 15 amino acids. The CDR3 protein is CASAPGAGVTDTQYF. CDR3 coding DNA: TGTGCCAGCGCCCCCGGGGCGGGAGTCACCGATACGCAGTATTTT.

The chain combines TRBV10-3 with TRBJ2-1, with no clear D. Germline CDR1 is ENHRY and CDR2 is SYGVKD. CDR3 size: 13 residues. Trimming removed 0 bases from V and 8 bases from J, with 8 bases in between. CDR3: CAISESSRYEQFF. In DNA form, the CDR3 reads TGTGCCATCAGTGAGTCGAGTAGATATGAGCAGTTCTTC.

The rearrangement links TRBV11-2 to TRBJ2-3, with 9 bases aligning to TRBD2. Germline CDR1 and CDR2: SGHAT and FQNNGV. The CDR3 covers 15 residues. V trimming: 1 base; J trimming: 2 bases; junction bases outside the gene matches: 1. The CDR3 region has the DNA TGTGCCAGCAGCTTAGTAGCGGGGGACACAGATACGCAGTATTTT. Encoded protein: CASSLVAGDTDTQYF.

The chain is built from TRBV29-1 and TRBJ1-1; tentative D call: TRBD1 (5 bases). Germline lookup yields CDR1 SQVTM and CDR2 ANQGSEA. V lost 7 bases to trimming and J lost 4 bases, with 13 bases between them. The CDR3 consists of 12 residues. In DNA form, the CDR3 reads TGCAGCGGGGGCCGGGTTGGCACTGAAGCTTTCTTT. Its protein product is CSGGRVGTEAFF. Using reference TRBV29-1 and TRBJ1-1 for the parts outside the CDR3, the full variable domain is SAVISQKPSRDICQRGTSLTIQCQVDSQVTMMFWYRQQPGQSLTLIATANQGSEATYESGFVIDKFPISRPNLTFSTLTVSNMSPEDSSIYLCSGGRVGTEAFFGQGTRLTVV.